What follows are 28 T cell receptor beta chains derived from one specimen sequenced in a study of shared clonotypes between healthy human individuals. Sequencing used immunoSEQ multiplex PCR; TCRdb keeps in-frame clones, though not all of them. The sample has hundreds of thousands of clones; about 95% are singletons. Naive CD8 cells were CD45RO-negative, positively selected for CCR7, excluding terminally differentiated effector memory CD45RA+ cells. Sequencing was performed on naive CD8+ T cells sorted from blood. These receptors came from a young woman in good health.

The chain couples TRBV28 to TRBJ1-1; possibly TRBD1 for D (6 bases). The germline V gene has CDR1 MDHEN and CDR2 SYDVKM. V dropped 6 bases and J dropped 0 bases, with 11 bases sitting between them. The CDR3 runs to 14 residues. CDR3 protein: CASSPQGMNTEAFF. The CDR3 region has the DNA TGTGCCAGCAGCCCACAGGGTATGAACACTGAAGCTTTCTTT.

The chain employs TRBV12-1 and TRBJ2-2; TRBD1, as called in the table, went unchecked against the DNA. TRBV12-1 is marked as a pseudogene. The CDR3 has 15 amino acids. The CDR3 DNA follows: TGTGCCAGCAGCCAATACAGGGGTTGCACCGGGGAGCTGTTTTTT. Encoded protein: CASSQYRGCTGELFF.

The sample holds a few counts of this clone. This chain uses TRBV5-1 with TRBJ1-1; 9 bases agree with TRBD1. With V trimmed by 4 bases and J by 4 bases, 5 bases remained unmatched. Germline V gene sequence: CDR1 SGHRS, CDR2 YFSETQ. CDR3 size: 14 residues. CDR3 nucleotides: TGCGCCAGCAGCCTGACAGGGGGTATCACTGAAGCTTTCTTT. It yields the protein CASSLTGGITEAFF.

The CDR3 protein is CASSPLAYDEQYF. CDR3 in DNA: TGTGCCAGCAGCCCACTAGCTTATGACGAGCAGTACTTC. The rearrangement links TRBV7-2 to TRBJ2-7, with TRBD2 as a possible D gene (6 bases). Per germline, CDR1 SGHTA and CDR2 FQGNSA. V was pared by 5 bases and J by 5 bases, with 13 bases between. This CDR3 region has 13 residues.

The chain employs TRBV2 and TRBJ2-3; D not resolved. This CDR3 has 17 residues. Trimming took off 3 bases at V and 3 bases at J, with 19 bases between the two ends. Germline-derived CDR1 and CDR2 are SNHLY and FYNNEI. CDR3 region: CASSDSRLVTLTDTQYF. The CDR3 DNA follows: TGTGCCAGCAGTGATTCGCGTCTAGTGACTCTAACAGATACGCAGTATTTT.

This chain joins TRBV5-5 and TRBJ2-7; 8 nucleotides line up with TRBD1. V lost 4 bases and J lost 7; bases outside the gene matches: 13. CDR1 SGHKS and CDR2 YYEKEE come from the germline V gene (reference sequence). This CDR3 contains 15 residues. The CDR3 region has the DNA TGTGCCAGCAGCCACCGACAGGGGAACCTTTATGAGCAGTACTTC. It translates to CASSHRQGNLYEQYF.

The chain recombines TRBV27 with TRBJ2-1, with TRBD1 matching 10 bases. The V gene's germline CDR1 is MNHEY and CDR2 SMNVEV (reference sequence). The ends lost 10 bases at V and 6 bases at J; junction bases unmatched: 3. This CDR3 contains 12 residues. As DNA, the CDR3 is TGTGCCACCTGGACAGGGGGCAATGAGCAGTTCTTC. It is translated as CATWTGGNEQFF.

The J gene is TRBJ2-7, the V gene TRBV19, with 8 bases aligning to TRBD1. V lost 6 bases, J lost 5 bases, and 9 bases stayed unmatched. Germline CDR1 reads LNHDA; CDR2 reads SQIVND (reference sequence). The CDR3 has 14 amino acids. CDR3 residues: CASRNTGGLDEQYF. CDR3 sequence (DNA): TGTGCCAGTAGGAATACAGGGGGATTAGACGAGCAGTACTTC.

The rearrangement joins TRBV19 to TRBJ1-1; D uncertain. Looked up from germline, CDR1 is LNHDA and CDR2 is SQIVND (reference sequence). V dropped 0 bases and J dropped 4 bases, with 12 bases sitting between them. CDR3 size: 15 residues. The CDR3 reads CASSIDISQSTEAFF. The DNA of the CDR3 is TGTGCCAGTAGTATAGATATTAGCCAGAGCACTGAAGCTTTCTTT. Using reference TRBV19 and TRBJ1-1 for the parts outside the CDR3, the full variable domain is DGGITQSPKYLFRKEGQNVTLSCEQNLNHDAMYWYRQDPGQGLRLIYYSQIVNDFQKGDIAEGYSVSREKKESFPLTVTSAQKNPTAFYLCASSIDISQSTEAFFGQGTRLTVV.

This clone was detected once. V usage is TRBV6-1 and J usage is TRBJ2-7; no reliable D call. Trimming stripped 4 bases from V and 4 bases from J, with 8 bases between. This CDR3 region has 12 residues. The V gene's germline CDR1 is MNHNS and CDR2 SASEGT. The CDR3 coding sequence is TGTGCCAGCAGTGTATACGGTTACGAGCAGTACTTC. Protein: CASSVYGYEQYF.

The chain carries TRBV2 and TRBJ2-5; no clear D. Trimming took off 6 bases at V and 2 bases at J, with 25 bases between the two ends. The CDR3 loop spans 18 amino acids. Germline values: CDR1 SNHLY, CDR2 FYNNEI. CDR3 nucleotide sequence: TGTGCCAGCAGCCCTTCTCACCAGAGAGAGCCCTATCAAGAGACCCAGTACTTC. Translating gives CASSPSHQREPYQETQYF.

The chain couples TRBV9 to TRBJ1-1; possible D gene TRBD1, 5 bases. The V gene lost 1 base and the J gene lost 5 bases, with 12 bases spanning the gap. This CDR3 has 14 residues. Germline V gives CDR1 SGDLS, CDR2 YYNGEE. DNA for the CDR3: TGTGCCAGCAGCGTAAGACCCGGGGGTACTGAAGCTTTCTTT. It translates to CASSVRPGGTEAFF.

The rearrangement links TRBV27 to TRBJ1-3, with 9 bases lining up with TRBD1. There are 20 residues in the CDR3. Germline lookup yields CDR1 MNHEY and CDR2 SMNVEV (reference sequence). The ends lost 0 bases at V and 2 bases at J; junction bases unmatched: 14. The CDR3 sequence is CASSLSDPRWGQGTGNTIYF. DNA for the CDR3: TGTGCCAGCAGTTTATCTGACCCACGATGGGGACAGGGCACTGGAAACACCATATATTTT.

In this sample, this clone turned up once. The chain joins TRBV14 to TRBJ2-2, with D unresolved. The germline V gene has CDR1 SGHDN and CDR2 FVKESK. CDR3 length: 13 amino acids. V was trimmed by 6 bases and J by 2 bases, leaving 7 bases between them. The CDR3 reads CASSLSNTGELFF. The CDR3 DNA sequence: TGTGCCAGCAGTCTCTCCAACACCGGGGAGCTGTTTTTT.

V is TRBV9 and J is TRBJ1-3, with D uncertain. In germline, CDR1 is SGDLS, CDR2 YYNGEE. The CDR3 is 15 residues long. Trimming pared 0 bases from V and 1 base from J, leaving 8 bases between. CDR3 in DNA: TGTGCCAGCAGCGTAGACCGTCGATCTGGAAACACCATATATTTT. This codes for CASSVDRRSGNTIYF.

To note about this clone: Other nucleotide sequences in the sample specify the same CDR3. The chain employs TRBV27 and TRBJ2-2; the D gene is possibly TRBD2 (5 bases). V gave up 4 bases and J gave up 0 bases, with 6 bases separating them. CDR3 size: 14 residues. Germline CDR1 MNHEY, CDR2 SMNVEV (reference sequence). The CDR3 loop reads CASSSGANTGELFF. DNA of the CDR3: TGTGCCAGCAGTTCCGGGGCGAACACCGGGGAGCTGTTTTTT.

The CDR3 loop is CARRGEQYF. CDR3 sequence (DNA): TGTGCCAGAAGAGGTGAGCAGTACTTC. The rearrangement joins TRBV5-3 to TRBJ2-7; no reliable D call. TRBV5-3 is sorted into the ORF group, with uncertain function. Trimming stripped 5 bases from V and 7 bases from J, with 4 bases between. This CDR3 comprises 9 residues.

This chain joins TRBV7-6 and TRBJ2-7; TRBD2 matches at 8 bases. CDR3 length: 17 residues. Germline V gives CDR1 SGHVS, CDR2 FNYEAQ. Trimming at V came to 4 bases and at J to 9 bases, leaving 20 bases not matched to a gene. CDR3 sequence: CASSSPGGVTSAEPQYF. The CDR3 DNA reads as TGTGCCAGCAGCTCTCCCGGAGGGGTGACTAGCGCAGAGCCGCAGTACTTC.

The gene calls are TRBV23-1 and TRBJ2-7; tentative D call: TRBD2 (5 bases). TRBV23-1 is sorted into the ORF group, with uncertain function. The V and J ends lost 6 bases and 3 bases respectively, with 12 bases between them. This CDR3 is built from 13 residues. The CDR3: CASSRRWGYEQYF. In DNA form, the CDR3 reads TGCGCCAGCAGCAGGAGGTGGGGCTACGAGCAGTACTTC.

The genes are TRBV7-9 and TRBJ1-1; D perhaps matches TRBD1 (6 bases). The CDR3 extends over 12 amino acids. Trimming removed 4 bases at V and 6 bases at J, with 9 bases between. Germline V gene lookup returns CDR1 SEHNR and CDR2 FQNEAQ (reference sequence). The CDR3 sequence: CASSSGGPEAFF. The CDR3 DNA follows: TGTGCCAGCAGCTCTGGGGGGCCTGAAGCTTTCTTT.

The rearrangement joins TRBV30 to TRBJ2-5; D possibly uses TRBD1 or TRBD2 (6 bases each). The end of the DNA fits TRBJ2-7 better, so the J call may be wrong. The germline V gene has CDR1 GTSNPN and CDR2 SVGIG (reference sequence). The CDR3 totals 12 residues. CDR3 residues: CAWKGGPYEQYF. CDR3 DNA: TGTGCCTGGAAGGGGGGACCCTACGAGCAGTACTTC.

The rearrangement links TRBV4-1 to TRBJ1-2, with D unresolved. Trimming stripped 1 base from V and 4 bases from J, with 13 bases between. CDR3 length: 15 residues. The V gene's germline CDR1 is MGHRA and CDR2 YSYEKL. Here the CDR3 reads CASSQGAGSVYGYTF. As DNA, the CDR3 is TGCGCCAGCAGCCAAGGGGCGGGAAGCGTCTATGGCTACACCTTC.

This clone was seen just once. This chain links TRBV7-6 with TRBJ1-1; no definite D call. Trimming took 5 bases from V and 3 from J, leaving 16 bases between them. The CDR3 is 15 amino acids. Per germline, CDR1 SGHVS and CDR2 FNYEAQ. The CDR3 sequence: CASSPDPGLDTEAFF. The CDR3 DNA reads TGTGCCAGCAGCCCCGACCCCGGATTGGACACTGAAGCTTTCTTT.

This chain uses TRBV19 with TRBJ2-2; unclear D gene. Germline V lookup: CDR1 LNHDA, CDR2 SQIVND (reference sequence). Deletions cut 6 bases from V and 9 bases from J, with 17 bases between. This CDR3 spans 14 amino acids. The chain's CDR3 is CASSLRAHNRELFF. The DNA for the CDR3 is TGTGCCAGTAGCCTCCGGGCCCACAATCGGGAGCTGTTTTTT.

The V gene is TRBV30, the J gene TRBJ1-6, with 10 nucleotides matching TRBD1. The CDR3 totals 12 residues. Per the germline V gene, CDR1 is GTSNPN and CDR2 is SVGIG (reference sequence). V shed 5 bases and J 9 bases; nucleotides not matched to a gene: 1. The CDR3 DNA reads TGTGCCTGGGGGACAGGGGTTTCACCCCTCCACTTT. This codes for CAWGTGVSPLHF. The full variable domain, its missing parts supplied by reference TRBV30 and TRBJ1-6, is SQTIHQWPATLVQPVGSPLSLECTVEGTSNPNLYWYRQAAGRGLQLLFYSVGIGQISSEVPQNLSASRPQDRQFILSSKKLLLSDSGFYLCAWGTGVSPLHFGNGTRLTVT.

The V call is TRBV19, the J call TRBJ2-7, with D unresolved. The CDR3 is made up of 12 amino acids. Looked up from germline, CDR1 is LNHDA and CDR2 is SQIVND (reference sequence). V was trimmed by 5 bases and J by 6 bases, leaving 11 bases between them. The DNA for the CDR3 is TGTGCCAGTAGTCCCCCCTCCCGCGAGCAGTACTTC. It codes for CASSPPSREQYF.

This clone was seen only once. This sequence joins TRBV28 and TRBJ2-3; D not resolved. The CDR3 has 13 amino acids. Germline CDR1 reads MDHEN; CDR2 reads SYDVKM. The V end was cut by 2 bases, the J end by 2 bases, with 5 bases between. The CDR3 region has the DNA TGTGCCAGCAGTTTAGAGTACACAGATACGCAGTATTTT. It codes for CASSLEYTDTQYF. The full variable domain, completed using reference TRBV28 and TRBJ2-3, is DVKVTQSSRYLVKRTGEKVFLECVQDMDHENMFWYRQDPGLGLRLIYFSYDVKMKEKGDIPEGYSVSREKKERFSLILESASTNQTSMYLCASSLEYTDTQYFGPGTRLTVL.

This rearrangement joins TRBV6-6 to TRBJ2-1, with 12 bases fitting TRBD2. Germline CDR1 is MNHNY and CDR2 is SVGAGI (reference sequence). The CDR3 runs to 16 residues. The junction had 10 bases not matched to a gene; V was cut back by 6 bases and J by 7 bases. CDR3: CASRLLLAGGPNEQFF. The DNA of the CDR3 is TGTGCCAGCAGACTCCTGCTAGCGGGAGGGCCTAATGAGCAGTTCTTC.